These 20 T cell receptor beta chains were sequenced from one sample in a study of T cells in Graves' hyperthyroidism and ophthalmopathy. Amplified TCR beta CDR3 regions derived from RNA transcripts. The primer set for the first-round RT-PCR of the TCR CDR3 was HTBI. TCRdb reprocessed the multiplex PCR reads via MiXCR and lists one record per CDR3 protein. The sample comprises nearly 750,000 distinct CDR3 sequences, 30% to 40% of which are singletons, and roughly 30% rests with the top ten. The sample was blood. These receptors were obtained from a woman aged 40 to 50 with Graves' hyperthyroidism.

The chain uses TRBV7-2 and TRBJ1-2; no firm D call. V lost 6 bases and J 6 bases, leaving 8 bases between the germline ends. Germline V lookup: CDR1 SGHTA, CDR2 FQGNSA. This CDR3 spans 11 amino acids. The CDR3 loop is CASSSVHGYTF. Here the CDR3 DNA reads TGTGCCAGCAGTTCCGTCCATGGCTACACCTTC.

This sequence joins TRBV7-9 and TRBJ1-2; 7 bases are a match to TRBD1. Losses at the gene ends were 5 bases for V and 4 bases for J; bases not matched to a gene: 7. The V gene's germline CDR1 is SEHNR and CDR2 FQNEAQ (reference sequence). There are 14 residues in the CDR3. The CDR3 region is CASSQDRDVYGYTF. For the CDR3, the DNA is TGTGCCAGCAGCCAAGACAGGGATGTCTATGGCTACACCTTC. The full variable domain, its missing parts supplied by reference TRBV7-9 and TRBJ1-2, is DTGVSQNPRHKITKRGQNVTFRCDPISEHNRLYWYRQTLGQGPEFLTYFQNEAQLEKSRLLSDRFSAERPKGSFSTLEIQRTEQGDSAMYLCASSQDRDVYGYTFGSGTRLTVV.

The rearrangement uses TRBV20-1 and TRBJ1-2; 7 nucleotides line up with TRBD1. Germline CDR1 and CDR2: DFQATT and SNEGSKA (reference sequence). The CDR3 is made up of 16 amino acids. V shed 6 bases, J shed 4 bases, and the junction held 17 bases outside the gene matches. CDR3: CSAPVRLTGLIYGYTF. CDR3 nucleotide sequence: TGCAGTGCCCCTGTAAGACTGACAGGGTTGATCTATGGCTACACCTTC.

The table lists this clonotype with many counts. This chain uses TRBV5-4 with TRBJ2-2; TRBD2 might be the D (5 bases). The length of the CDR3 is 14 residues. V was pared by 7 bases and J by 3 bases, with 13 bases between. Germline CDR1 SGHNT, CDR2 YYREEE (reference sequence). CDR3 sequence reads: CASGRGPYTGELFF. The DNA of the CDR3 is TGTGCCAGCGGCAGAGGGCCGTACACCGGGGAGCTGTTTTTT. The full variable domain, rest sourced from reference TRBV5-4 and TRBJ2-2, is ETGVTQSPTHLIKTRGQQVTLRCSSQSGHNTVSWYQQALGQGPQFIFQYYREEENGRGNFPPRFSGLQFPNYSSELNVNALELDDSALYLCASGRGPYTGELFFGEGSRLTVL.

This clonotype was recorded a few times. The gene calls are TRBV4-1 and TRBJ1-5; no reliable D call. The CDR3 is 17 amino acids. The germline gives CDR1 MGHRA, CDR2 YSYEKL. The V gene lost 0 bases and the J gene lost 1 base, with 13 bases spanning the gap. The DNA for the CDR3 is TGCGCCAGCAGCCAAGATCATTGGTTGAACAGCAATCAGCCCCAGCATTTT. Protein sequence: CASSQDHWLNSNQPQHF.

The rearrangement links TRBV15 to TRBJ1-5, with a possible D match to TRBD1 (6 bases). CDR1 and CDR2 (germline): LNHNV, YYDKDF (reference sequence). The CDR3 has 18 residues. V was shortened by 3 bases and J by 2 bases, with 20 bases between the two germline ends. This CDR3 is CATSSQDGGGAGNQPQHF. The CDR3 DNA is TGTGCCACCAGCAGCCAAGATGGTGGGGGGGCGGGCAATCAGCCCCAGCATTTT.

There are many counts of this clonotype. This rearrangement joins TRBV2 to TRBJ2-7; D possibly corresponds to TRBD2 (5 bases). The germline V and J ends were trimmed by 2 bases and 6 bases, with 14 bases remaining between them. CDR1 and CDR2 from the germline V gene are SNHLY and FYNNEI. The CDR3 has 14 amino acids. The CDR3 DNA is TGTGCCAGCAGTGAATCCGAGCTAGCTTCCGAGCAGTACTTC. Encoded protein: CASSESELASEQYF.

This sequence joins TRBV13 and TRBJ1-1; D gene uncertain. The CDR3 contains 14 residues. V shed 0 bases and J shed 5 bases, with 10 bases lying between them. Per the germline V gene, CDR1 is PRHDT and CDR2 is FYEKMQ (reference sequence). The CDR3 DNA sequence: TGTGCCAGCAGCTTAGGAGGCTCGGGGACTGAAGCTTTCTTT. Translation gives CASSLGGSGTEAFF.

The V gene is TRBV9, the J gene TRBJ1-6; D gene ambiguous. V shed 4 bases and J shed 10 bases, with 18 bases lying between them. The V gene's germline CDR1 is SGDLS and CDR2 YYNGEE. This CDR3 is built from 15 residues. CDR3 sequence: CASSQSSGYGSPLHF. The CDR3 bases are TGTGCCAGCAGCCAAAGTTCCGGATATGGATCACCCCTCCACTTT.

There are many counts of this clonotype. V usage is TRBV14 and J usage is TRBJ2-2; tentatively, D is TRBD1 (6 bases). Per the germline V gene, CDR1 is SGHDN and CDR2 is FVKESK. The V end lost 1 base, the J end lost 10 bases, and 13 bases lay between the germline ends. CDR3 size: 14 residues. DNA of the CDR3: TGTGCCAGCAGCCAAGTTCACAGGGCGGCGGAGCTGTTTTTT. Translated, it gives CASSQVHRAAELFF.

Here the CDR3 DNA reads TGTGCCAGCAGTTACACGCTAGCGGGGGGGAACACCGGGGAGCTGTTTTTT. This sequence encodes CASSYTLAGGNTGELFF. J is TRBJ2-2 and V is TRBV6-5; TRBD2 matches at 11 bases. This CDR3 is 17 amino acids long. Germline CDR1 MNHEY, CDR2 SVGAGI. V lost 2 bases, J lost 1 base, and 3 bases stayed unmatched.

The V and J genes are TRBV6-4 and TRBJ2-2; D could derive from TRBD1 or TRBD2 (5 bases each). The CDR3 totals 15 residues. Germline CDR1 is MRHNA and CDR2 is SNTAGT. Trimming pared 0 bases from V and 7 bases from J, leaving 12 bases between. The chain's CDR3 is CASSDSSVRDGELFF. CDR3 in DNA: TGTGCCAGCAGTGACTCTAGCGTCAGGGACGGGGAGCTGTTTTTT.

CDR3 loop: CASSETPGLYGYTF. The DNA for the CDR3 is TGTGCCAGCAGCGAAACTCCCGGTCTATATGGCTACACCTTC. The chain couples TRBV5-6 to TRBJ1-2; D unclear. Trimming cost V 4 bases and J 5 bases, with 15 bases left between them. This CDR3 contains 14 residues. The V gene's germline CDR1 is SGHDT and CDR2 YYEEEE.

On this clonotype itself: A read error may explain this, as a much larger clone is one base away. The chain carries TRBV7-3 and TRBJ2-6, with D perhaps TRBD2 (5 bases). The CDR3 length is 17 residues. V dropped 4 bases and J dropped 5 bases, with 18 bases sitting between them. CDR1 SGHTA and CDR2 FQGTGA come from the germline V gene. Here the CDR3 DNA reads TGTGCCAGCAGCTCCCATCGAACAGCGGCCAGGGCCAACGTCCTGACTTTC. Translating it yields CASSSHRTAARANVLTF.

This clonotype was picked up a small number of times. This CDR3 is CASSPTGDSPLHF. For the CDR3, the DNA is TGTGCCAGCAGCCCCACAGGGGACTCACCCCTCCACTTT. This chain connects TRBV12-3 or TRBV12-4 to TRBJ1-6; 7 nucleotides align to TRBD1. V shed 6 bases and J 10 bases; nucleotides not matched to a gene: 6. The CDR3 is made up of 13 amino acids.

The gene calls are TRBV7-2 and TRBJ1-4; the D is unclear. Germline CDR1 is SGHTA and CDR2 is FQGNSA. This CDR3 spans 17 amino acids. Trimming pared 2 bases from V and 3 bases from J, leaving 16 bases between. CDR3 region: CASSLSGGRASNEKLFF. CDR3 sequence (DNA): TGTGCCAGCAGCTTAAGTGGTGGGAGGGCCTCTAATGAAAAACTGTTTTTT. The full variable domain, in which reference TRBV7-2 and TRBJ1-4 provide the parts outside the CDR3, is GAGVSQSPSNKVTEKGKDVELRCDPISGHTALYWYRQSLGQGLEFLIYFQGNSAPDKSGLPSDRFSAERTGGSVSTLTIQRTQQEDSAVYLCASSLSGGRASNEKLFFGSGTQLSVL.

This clonotype was detected many times. The chain joins TRBV7-2 to TRBJ2-7, with D hard to call. This CDR3 comprises 17 residues. Trimming pared 1 base from V and 0 bases from J, leaving 16 bases between. Germline V gene lookup returns CDR1 SGHTA and CDR2 FQGNSA. The DNA of the CDR3 is TGTGCCAGCAGCTTAGGGTGGCAGGCCATCTTCTCCTACGAGCAGTACTTC. Encoded protein: CASSLGWQAIFSYEQYF.

This clonotype was detected a few times. The V call is TRBV9, the J call TRBJ2-2; a weak D match, TRBD1 (6 bases). The CDR3 is 13 amino acids. Per germline, CDR1 SGDLS and CDR2 YYNGEE. V gave up 4 bases and J gave up 6 bases, with 10 bases separating them. The CDR3 sequence: CASSPEGAGELFF. The CDR3 nucleotides read TGTGCCAGCAGCCCAGAGGGGGCCGGGGAGCTGTTTTTT.

This chain links TRBV29-1 with TRBJ2-7, with D perhaps given as TRBD1 or TRBD2 (5 bases each). The CDR3 sequence is 12 residues long. CDR1 is SQVTM and CDR2 is ANQGSEA in the germline V gene. The CDR3 coding sequence is TGCAGTTTGTCAACGAGGGGCGACGAGCAGTACTTC. This sequence encodes CSLSTRGDEQYF.

This clonotype was counted many times. V gene TRBV19 combines with J gene TRBJ1-4; no clear D. V lost 2 bases and J lost 0, with 7 bases in between. Germline-derived CDR1 and CDR2 are LNHDA and SQIVND (reference sequence). This CDR3 contains 15 residues. The CDR3 loop is CASSIQTATNEKLFF. CDR3 bases: TGTGCCAGTAGTATACAGACGGCAACTAATGAAAAACTGTTTTTT.